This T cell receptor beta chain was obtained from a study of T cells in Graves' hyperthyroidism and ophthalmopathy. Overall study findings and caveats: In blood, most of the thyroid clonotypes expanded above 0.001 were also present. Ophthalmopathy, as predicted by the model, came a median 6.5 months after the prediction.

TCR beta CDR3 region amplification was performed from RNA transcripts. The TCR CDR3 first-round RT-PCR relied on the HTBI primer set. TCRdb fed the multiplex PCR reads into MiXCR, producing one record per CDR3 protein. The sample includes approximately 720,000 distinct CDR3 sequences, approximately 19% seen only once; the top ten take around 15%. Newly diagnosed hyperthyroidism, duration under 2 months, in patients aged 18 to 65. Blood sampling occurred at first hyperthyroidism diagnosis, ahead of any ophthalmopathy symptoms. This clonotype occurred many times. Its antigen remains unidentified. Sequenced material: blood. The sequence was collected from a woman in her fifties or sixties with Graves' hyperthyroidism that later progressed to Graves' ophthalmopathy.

As DNA, the CDR3 is TGTGCCAGCACCGACCCGACTAGCGACAATGAGCAGTTCTTC. Encoded protein: CASTDPTSDNEQFF. This rearrangement joins TRBV2 to TRBJ2-1; 8 bases fit TRBD2. CDR1 is SNHLY and CDR2 is FYNNEI in the germline V gene. The J segment lost 5 bases and the V segment lost 7 bases, leaving 7 bases of the junction unmatched. The CDR3 totals 14 residues.